These T cell receptor beta chains were read from a single sample in a study of Ad26.COV2.S vaccination and SARS-CoV-2 variants. Data came from immunoSEQ multiplex PCR; TCRdb stores just in-frame clones and leaves some out. The table lists about half a million clones, 80% to 90% of them singletons. Material: peripheral blood, obtained in a trial of Ad26.COV2.S vaccine versus placebo. The receptor source for this set is a person aged 18-65 years who received the Ad26.COV2.S COVID-19 vaccine or a placebo. The CDR3 runs from the conserved cysteine through the conserved F or W. The D gene is left open where the match is weak. Part of the rows lack a size; the others show once, few, many or a class for expanded clones.

J,V,D,size,CDR3,DNA
TRBJ2-7,TRBV18,.,.,CASSPPAIYEQYF,TGTGCCAGCTCACCCCCGGCGATCTACGAGCAGTACTTC
TRBJ2-7,TRBV11-2,TRBD1,.,CASSLARELGQYLYEQYF,TGTGCCAGCAGCTTAGCTAGAGAATTGGGACAGTACCTCTACGAGCAGTACTTC
TRBJ2-1,TRBV30,.,.,CAWMGPPGLNRNEQFF,TGTGCCTGGATGGGGCCCCCGGGACTCAACAGAAATGAGCAGTTCTTC
TRBJ2-5,TRBV19,TRBD2,.,CASSLVAGKQETQYF,TGTGCCAGTAGTTTGGTAGCGGGGAAGCAAGAGACCCAGTACTTC
TRBJ1-1,TRBV10-3,.,.,CAISDPDTEYEAFF,TGTGCCATCAGTGACCCCGACACGGAATATGAAGCTTTCTTT
TRBJ2-7,TRBV12-2,.,.,CASRLADIWTGGSIEQYF,TGTGCAAGTCGCTTAGCGGATATTTGGACAGGAGGGTCCATCGAGCAGTACTTC
TRBJ1-3,TRBV18,.,.,CASSPQDSSSGNTIYF,TGTGCCAGCTCACCACAGGACAGTAGCTCTGGAAACACCATATATTTT
TRBJ1-5,TRBV2,.,.,CASSEYGGQRNQPQHF,TGTGCCAGCAGTGAATATGGGGGGCAGCGCAATCAGCCCCAGCATTTT
TRBJ2-3,TRBV2,.,.,CASGQLGTDTQYF,TGTGCCAGCGGACAGCTTGGCACAGATACGCAGTATTTT
TRBJ2-3,TRBV14,TRBD2,.,CASSQLSGGVTDTQYF,TGTGCCAGCAGCCAATTAAGCGGGGGGGTCACAGATACGCAGTATTTT
TRBJ1-5,TRBV19,.,few,CASGRGVQNQPQHF,TGTGCCAGTGGTAGGGGGGTACAAAATCAGCCCCAGCATTTT
TRBJ2-5,TRBV24-1,.,.,CATSDRPGETQYF,TGTGCCACCAGTGACCGGCCAGGGGAGACCCAGTACTTC
TRBJ2-1,TRBV7-3,TRBD2,.,CASSLLAGGYEQFF,TGTGCCAGCAGCTTATTAGCGGGGGGTTATGAGCAGTTCTTC
TRBJ1-2,TRBV19,.,.,CASSIHRAKGNYGYTF,TGTGCCAGTAGTATTCACCGGGCGAAGGGTAACTATGGCTACACCTTC
TRBJ1-5,TRBV6-6,.,few,CASWGQGSLPQHF,TGTGCCAGCTGGGGGCAGGGTTCACTGCCCCAGCATTTT
TRBJ1-2,TRBV19,.,.,CASSIPQSRYGYTF,TGTGCCAGTAGTATCCCTCAGTCCCGGTACGGGTACACCTTC
TRBJ2-7,TRBV5-5,TRBD2,once,CASSLALAGGSTYEQYF,TGTGCCAGCAGCTTGGCTCTTGCGGGGGGTTCTACCTACGAGCAGTACTTC
TRBJ2-1,TRBV6-5,.,.,CASRTTGGSYNEQFF,TGTGCCAGCAGAACGACAGGCGGCTCCTACAATGAGCAGTTCTTC
TRBJ2-7,TRBV6-5,TRBD1,few,CASSRGQGLFEQYF,TGTGCCAGCAGTCGGGGACAGGGCCTGTTCGAGCAGTACTTC
TRBJ2-1,TRBV19,TRBD2,.,CASSSGLAGGGEQFF,TGTGCCAGTAGTTCGGGACTAGCGGGAGGTGGCGAGCAGTTCTTC
TRBJ1-3,TRBV28,.,once,CASSLGGSGNTIYF,TGTGCCAGCAGCCTAGGGGGATCTGGAAACACCATATATTTT
TRBJ1-5,TRBV5-1,.,.,CASSPGTGSNQPQHF,TGCGCCAGCAGCCCCGGGACGGGTAGCAATCAGCCCCAGCATTTT
TRBJ1-6,TRBV5-1,.,.,CASSLSGYRNSPLHF,TGCGCCAGCAGCTTGTCGGGGTATCGTAATTCACCCCTCCACTTT
TRBJ1-2,TRBV6-2/TRBV6-3,TRBD1,few,CASSYSKYRQGPDGYTF,TGTGCCAGCAGTTACTCGAAGTACCGACAGGGCCCGGATGGCTACACCTTC
TRBJ2-3,TRBV7-8,.,.,CASSQRRGTDTQYF,TGTGCCAGCAGCCAACGGCGGGGCACAGATACGCAGTATTTT
TRBJ2-7,TRBV30,.,.,CACRDGSSYEQYF,TGTGCCTGTAGGGACGGTAGCTCCTACGAGCAGTACTTC
TRBJ2-6,TRBV19,.,.,CASSKQVYAGANVLTF,TGTGCCAGTAGTAAACAGGTATATGCTGGGGCCAACGTCCTGACTTTC
TRBJ1-1,TRBV10-3,.,.,CAISDGETEAFF,TGTGCCATCAGTGACGGCGAGACTGAAGCTTTCTTT
TRBJ1-5,TRBV6-5,TRBD1,once,CASSLTGESNQPQHF,TGTGCCAGCAGTTTAACAGGGGAAAGCAATCAGCCCCAGCATTTT
TRBJ2-7,TRBV10-1,.,.,CASSDGGTSYEQYF,TGCGCCAGCAGTGACGGCGGAACCTCCTACGAGCAGTACTTC
TRBJ2-7,TRBV3-1/TRBV3-2,.,once,CASSQDAPGRGNEQYF,TGTGCCAGCAGCCAAGATGCTCCGGGGCGTGGTAACGAGCAGTACTTC
TRBJ1-3,TRBV28,.,.,CASSSPGSGNTIYF,TGTGCCAGCAGTTCACCAGGCTCTGGAAACACCATATATTTT
TRBJ2-7,TRBV18,TRBD1,few,CASSPPGRATGGYEQYF,TGTGCCAGCTCACCACCGGGGCGAGCGACAGGGGGCTACGAGCAGTACTTC
TRBJ2-7,TRBV6-5,.,.,CASSYSRVHEQYF,TGTGCCAGCAGTTACTCGAGGGTCCACGAGCAGTACTTC
TRBJ1-4,TRBV6-1,.,.,CASSDYGASDEKLFF,TGTGCCAGCAGTGATTACGGGGCTTCGGATGAAAAACTGTTTTTT
TRBJ2-5,TRBV10-1,.,.,CASSRDVQETQYF,TGCGCCAGCAGCCGGGACGTACAAGAGACCCAGTACTTC
TRBJ1-6,TRBV7-3,.,.,CASSSSRDSPLHF,TGTGCCAGCAGCTCATCACGGGATTCACCCCTCCACTTT
TRBJ2-4,TRBV28,.,.,CASSSAGSAKNIQYF,TGTGCCAGCAGCTCTGCCGGGAGCGCCAAAAACATTCAGTACTTC
TRBJ1-2,TRBV5-1,.,.,CASSLGTKYGYTF,TGCGCCAGCAGCTTGGGGACGAAATATGGCTACACCTTC
TRBJ1-2,TRBV4-3,.,.,CASSQVVGLVYGYTF,TGCGCCAGCAGCCAAGTTGTGGGGTTGGTTTATGGCTACACCTTC
TRBJ1-2,TRBV9,.,.,CASSVDPGTYGYTF,TGTGCCAGCAGCGTAGACCCGGGGACCTATGGCTACACCTTC
TRBJ1-5,TRBV6-1,.,.,CASSEVGGLGQPQHF,TGTGCCAGCAGTGAAGTTGGAGGGCTAGGGCAGCCCCAGCATTTT
TRBJ1-6,TRBV6-5,.,.,CATRLGQPNSPLHF,TGTGCCACGCGCCTGGGGCAGCCGAATTCACCCCTCCACTTT
TRBJ2-2,TRBV27,.,.,CASKGAGLWNTGELFF,TGTGCCAGCAAGGGGGCGGGACTTTGGAACACCGGGGAGCTGTTTTTT
TRBJ1-6,TRBV30,.,.,CAWSAPGGPLHF,TGTGCCTGGAGTGCCCCGGGAGGTCCCCTCCACTTT
TRBJ2-3,TRBV28,.,.,CASSSKGLLPDTQYF,TGTGCCAGCAGTTCAAAGGGACTCCTTCCAGATACGCAGTATTTT
TRBJ2-1,TRBV14,.,once,CASSQGSYEQFF,TGTGCCAGCAGCCAGGGGAGCTATGAGCAGTTCTTC
TRBJ1-1,TRBV19,.,.,CATKQGWDTEAFF,TGTGCCACCAAACAGGGTTGGGACACTGAAGCTTTCTTT